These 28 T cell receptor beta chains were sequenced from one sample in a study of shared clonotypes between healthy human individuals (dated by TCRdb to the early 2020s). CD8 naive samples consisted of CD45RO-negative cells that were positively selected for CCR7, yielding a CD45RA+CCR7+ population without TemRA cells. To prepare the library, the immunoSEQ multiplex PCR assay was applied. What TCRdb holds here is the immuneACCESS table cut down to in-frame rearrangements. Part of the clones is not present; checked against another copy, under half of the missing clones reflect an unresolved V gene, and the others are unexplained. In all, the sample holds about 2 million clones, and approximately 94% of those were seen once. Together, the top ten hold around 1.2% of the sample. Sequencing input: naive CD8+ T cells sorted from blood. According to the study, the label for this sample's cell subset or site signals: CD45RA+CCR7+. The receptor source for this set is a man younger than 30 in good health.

The CDR3 nucleotides read TGTGCCAGCTCCCCCTGGGGACAGGGTGGGGATACGCAGTATTTT. Its protein product is CASSPWGQGGDTQYF. V and J are TRBV27 and TRBJ2-3; 9 bases agree with TRBD1. The trim removed 8 bases at V and 6 bases at J, leaving 12 bases unmatched. Germline CDR1 MNHEY, CDR2 SMNVEV (reference sequence). The CDR3 contains 15 residues.

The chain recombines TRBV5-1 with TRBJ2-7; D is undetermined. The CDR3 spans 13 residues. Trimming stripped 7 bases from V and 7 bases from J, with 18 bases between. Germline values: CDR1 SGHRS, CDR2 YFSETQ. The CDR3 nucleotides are TGCGCCAGCGACGACGGCCAAGGTCGTGAGCAGTACTTC. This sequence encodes CASDDGQGREQYF.

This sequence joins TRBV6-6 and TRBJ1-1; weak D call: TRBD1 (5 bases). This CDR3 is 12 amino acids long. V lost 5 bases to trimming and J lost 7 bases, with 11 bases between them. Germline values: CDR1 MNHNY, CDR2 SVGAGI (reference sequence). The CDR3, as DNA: TGTGCCAGCAGTAGCCAGGGATTTGAAGCTTTCTTT. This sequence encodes CASSSQGFEAFF.

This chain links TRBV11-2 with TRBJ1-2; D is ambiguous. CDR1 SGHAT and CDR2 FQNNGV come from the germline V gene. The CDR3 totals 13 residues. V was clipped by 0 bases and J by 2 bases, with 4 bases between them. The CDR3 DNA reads TGTGCCAGCAGCTTAGATCAGAACTATGGCTACACCTTC. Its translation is CASSLDQNYGYTF. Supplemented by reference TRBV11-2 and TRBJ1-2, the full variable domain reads EAGVAQSPRYKIIEKRQSVAFWCNPISGHATLYWYQQILGQGPKLLIQFQNNGVVDDSQLPKDRFSAERLKGVDSTLKIQPAKLEDSAVYLCASSLDQNYGYTFGSGTRLTVV.

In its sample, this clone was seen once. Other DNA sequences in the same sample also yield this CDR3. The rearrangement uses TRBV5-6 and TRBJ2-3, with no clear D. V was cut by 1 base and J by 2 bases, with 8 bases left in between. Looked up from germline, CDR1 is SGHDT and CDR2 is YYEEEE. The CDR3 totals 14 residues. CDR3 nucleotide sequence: TGTGCCAGCAGCTTGCCCCGGTTCACAGATACGCAGTATTTT. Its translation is CASSLPRFTDTQYF.

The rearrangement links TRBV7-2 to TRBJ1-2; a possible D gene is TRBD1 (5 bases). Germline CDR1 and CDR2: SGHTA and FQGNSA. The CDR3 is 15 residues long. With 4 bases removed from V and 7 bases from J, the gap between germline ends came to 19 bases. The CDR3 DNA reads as TGTGCCAGCAGCTGGGGCAGGGCGCGGGAATCTGGCTACACCTTC. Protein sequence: CASSWGRARESGYTF.

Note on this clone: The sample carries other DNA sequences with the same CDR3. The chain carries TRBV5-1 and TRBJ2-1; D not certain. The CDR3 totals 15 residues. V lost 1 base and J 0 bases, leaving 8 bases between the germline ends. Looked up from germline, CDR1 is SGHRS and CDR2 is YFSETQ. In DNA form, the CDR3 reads TGCGCCAGCAGCTTGTCGACTCCCTCCTACAATGAGCAGTTCTTC. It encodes CASSLSTPSYNEQFF.

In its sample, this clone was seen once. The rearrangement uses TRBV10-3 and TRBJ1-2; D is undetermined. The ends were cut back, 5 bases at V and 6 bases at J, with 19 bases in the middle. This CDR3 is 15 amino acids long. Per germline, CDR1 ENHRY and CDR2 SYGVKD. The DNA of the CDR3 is TGTGCCATCAGTAGAACTGTGAACAACGGAAATGGCTACACCTTC. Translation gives CAISRTVNNGNGYTF.

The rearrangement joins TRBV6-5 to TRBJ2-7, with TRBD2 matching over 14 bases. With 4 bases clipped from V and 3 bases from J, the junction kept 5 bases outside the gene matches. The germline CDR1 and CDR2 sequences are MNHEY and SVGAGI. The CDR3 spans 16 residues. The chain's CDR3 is CASSSAGTSGGYEQYF. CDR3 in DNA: TGTGCCAGCAGTTCCGCCGGGACTAGCGGGGGCTACGAGCAGTACTTC.

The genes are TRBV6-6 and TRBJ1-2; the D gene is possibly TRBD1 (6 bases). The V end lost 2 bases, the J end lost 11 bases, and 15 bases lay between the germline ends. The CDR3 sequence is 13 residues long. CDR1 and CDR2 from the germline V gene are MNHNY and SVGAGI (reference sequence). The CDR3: CASSYGKGEGYTF. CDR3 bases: TGTGCCAGCAGTTACGGGAAGGGGGAGGGATACACCTTC.

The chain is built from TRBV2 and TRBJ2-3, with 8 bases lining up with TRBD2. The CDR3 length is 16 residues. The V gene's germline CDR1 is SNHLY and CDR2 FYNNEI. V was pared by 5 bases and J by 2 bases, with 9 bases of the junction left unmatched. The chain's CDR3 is CASSNPGLVDTDTQYF. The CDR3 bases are TGTGCCAGCAGTAACCCGGGACTAGTAGACACAGATACGCAGTATTTT.

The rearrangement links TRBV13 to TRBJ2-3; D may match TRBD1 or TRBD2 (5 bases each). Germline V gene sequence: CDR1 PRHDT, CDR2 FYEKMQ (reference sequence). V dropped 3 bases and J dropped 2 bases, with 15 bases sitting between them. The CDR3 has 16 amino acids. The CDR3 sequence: CASSFFGTLYTDTQYF. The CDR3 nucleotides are TGTGCCAGCAGCTTCTTTGGGACCCTCTACACAGATACGCAGTATTTT.

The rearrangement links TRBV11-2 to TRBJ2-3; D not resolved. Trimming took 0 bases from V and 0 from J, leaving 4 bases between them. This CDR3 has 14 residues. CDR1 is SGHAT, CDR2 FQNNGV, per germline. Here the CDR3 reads CASSLDHSTDTQYF. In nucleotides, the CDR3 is TGTGCCAGCAGCTTAGACCACAGCACAGATACGCAGTATTTT.

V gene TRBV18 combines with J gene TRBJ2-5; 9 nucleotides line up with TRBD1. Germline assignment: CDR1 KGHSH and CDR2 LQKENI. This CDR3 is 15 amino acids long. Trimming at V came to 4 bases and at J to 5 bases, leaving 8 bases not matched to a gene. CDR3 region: CASSRPGTGMETQYF. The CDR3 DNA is TGTGCCAGCTCACGACCGGGGACAGGGATGGAGACCCAGTACTTC.

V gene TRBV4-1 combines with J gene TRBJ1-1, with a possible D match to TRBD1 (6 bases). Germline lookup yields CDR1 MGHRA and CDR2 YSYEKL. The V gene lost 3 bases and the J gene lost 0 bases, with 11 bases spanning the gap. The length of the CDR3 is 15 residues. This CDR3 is CASSQPGHLNTEAFF. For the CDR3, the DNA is TGCGCCAGCAGCCAGCCGGGACATTTGAACACTGAAGCTTTCTTT.

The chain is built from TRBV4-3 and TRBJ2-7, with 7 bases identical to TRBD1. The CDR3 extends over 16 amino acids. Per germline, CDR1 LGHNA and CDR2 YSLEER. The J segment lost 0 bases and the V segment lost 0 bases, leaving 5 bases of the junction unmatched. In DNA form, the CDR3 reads TGCGCCAGCAGCCAAGAGACCGACAGGGTCTCCTACGAGCAGTACTTC. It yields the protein CASSQETDRVSYEQYF.

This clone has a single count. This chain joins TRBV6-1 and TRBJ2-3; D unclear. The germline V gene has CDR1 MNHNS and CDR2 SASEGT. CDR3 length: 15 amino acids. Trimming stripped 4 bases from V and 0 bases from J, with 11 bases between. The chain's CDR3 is CASSGDLSSTDTQYF. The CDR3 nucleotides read TGTGCCAGCAGTGGTGACCTTTCTAGCACAGATACGCAGTATTTT.

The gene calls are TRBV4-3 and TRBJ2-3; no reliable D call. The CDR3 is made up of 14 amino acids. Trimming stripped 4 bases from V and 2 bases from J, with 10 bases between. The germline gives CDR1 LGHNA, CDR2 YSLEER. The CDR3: CASSLLEDTDTQYF. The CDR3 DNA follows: TGCGCCAGCAGCCTTCTTGAAGACACAGATACGCAGTATTTT.

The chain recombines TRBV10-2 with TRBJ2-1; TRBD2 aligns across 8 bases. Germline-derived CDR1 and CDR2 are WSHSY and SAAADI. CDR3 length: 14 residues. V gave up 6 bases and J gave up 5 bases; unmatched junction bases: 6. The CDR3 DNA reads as TGCGCCAGCAGCGCCGGGACTAGTAACAATGAGCAGTTCTTC. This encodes CASSAGTSNNEQFF.

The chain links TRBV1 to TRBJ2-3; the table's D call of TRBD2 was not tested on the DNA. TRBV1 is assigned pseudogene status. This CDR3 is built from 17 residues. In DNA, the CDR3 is TGCACCAGCAGCCGACGATTAGCGGGGGAACCCGCAGATACGCAGTATTTT. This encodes CTSSRRLAGEPADTQYF.

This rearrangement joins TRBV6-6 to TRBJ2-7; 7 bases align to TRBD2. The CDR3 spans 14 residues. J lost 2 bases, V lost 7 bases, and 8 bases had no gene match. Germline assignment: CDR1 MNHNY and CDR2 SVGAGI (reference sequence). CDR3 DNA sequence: TGTGCCAGCACTGATGGACTAGTGGCCTACGAGCAGTACTTC. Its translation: CASTDGLVAYEQYF.

In DNA form, the CDR3 reads TGTGCCAGCAGTTACCGGGAGCTAGCGGACTACGAGCAGTACTTC. It translates to CASSYRELADYEQYF. The J gene is TRBJ2-7, the V gene TRBV6-6, with 7 bases aligning to TRBD2. V shed 2 bases and J 3 bases; nucleotides not matched to a gene: 7. The CDR3 consists of 15 residues. The germline V gene encodes CDR1 MNHNY and CDR2 SVGAGI (reference sequence).

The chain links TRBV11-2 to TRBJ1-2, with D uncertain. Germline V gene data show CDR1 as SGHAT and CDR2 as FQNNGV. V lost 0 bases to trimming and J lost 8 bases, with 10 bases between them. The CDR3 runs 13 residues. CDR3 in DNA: TGTGCCAGCAGCTTAGATGTAGTACGAGGCTACACCTTC. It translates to CASSLDVVRGYTF.

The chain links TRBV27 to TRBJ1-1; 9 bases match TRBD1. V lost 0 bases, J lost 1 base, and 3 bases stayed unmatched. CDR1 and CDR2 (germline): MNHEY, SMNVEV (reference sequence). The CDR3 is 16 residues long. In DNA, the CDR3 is TGTGCCAGCAGTTTATCCAGGACAGGGGAGAACACTGAAGCTTTCTTT. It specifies CASSLSRTGENTEAFF.

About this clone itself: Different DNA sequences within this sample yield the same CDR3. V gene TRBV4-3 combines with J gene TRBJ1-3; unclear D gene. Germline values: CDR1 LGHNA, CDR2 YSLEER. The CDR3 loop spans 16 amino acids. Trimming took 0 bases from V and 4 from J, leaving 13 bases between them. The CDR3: CASSQESEGSGNTIYF. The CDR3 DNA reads TGCGCCAGCAGCCAAGAGTCGGAAGGGTCCGGAAACACCATATATTTT.

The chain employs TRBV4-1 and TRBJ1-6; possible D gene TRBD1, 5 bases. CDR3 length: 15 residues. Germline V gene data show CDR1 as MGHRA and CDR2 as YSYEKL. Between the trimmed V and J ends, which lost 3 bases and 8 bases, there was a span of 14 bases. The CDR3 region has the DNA TGCGCCAGCAGCCAGGTCCGGGACCCGGATTCACCCCTCCACTTT. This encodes CASSQVRDPDSPLHF.

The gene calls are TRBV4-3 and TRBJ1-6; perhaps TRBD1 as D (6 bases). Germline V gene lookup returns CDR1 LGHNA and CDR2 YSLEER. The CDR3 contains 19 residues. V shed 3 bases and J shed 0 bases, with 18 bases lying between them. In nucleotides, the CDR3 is TGCGCCAGCAGCCACCTATTATGGGGAGGGGGCTCCTATAATTCACCCCTCCACTTT. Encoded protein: CASSHLLWGGGSYNSPLHF.

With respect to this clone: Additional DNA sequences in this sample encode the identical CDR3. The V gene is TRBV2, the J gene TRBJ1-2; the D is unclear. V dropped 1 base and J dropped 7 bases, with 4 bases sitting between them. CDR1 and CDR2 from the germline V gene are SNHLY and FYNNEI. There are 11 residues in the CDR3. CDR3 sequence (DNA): TGTGCCAGCAGTGAAGGGGGTGGCTACACCTTC. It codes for CASSEGGGYTF.